This T cell receptor (beta chain) is from a study of spatial heterogeneity in lung cancer (dated by TCRdb to the late 2010s). In terms of the full investigation: The donors were around 69 patients from the lung TRACERx cohort who had early-stage, untreated non-small cell lung cancer. Follow-up PBMC samples were sequenced whenever available, and the median time to follow-up was roughly two years after resection. More beta-chain than alpha-chain transcripts were consistently detected, likely reflecting higher beta-chain transcript abundance. In the raw uncorrected reads, each unique combination of TCR and UMI appeared on average more than ten times. TCR alpha and beta repertoires were quantitatively compared across multiple tumor regions, matched nontumor lung and blood in non-small cell lung cancer. Nonsynonymous mutation counts, determined by whole-exome sequencing of tumor tissue, were related to TCR repertoire features. Both alpha and beta chains were TCR-sequenced in samples taken at surgery, namely 220 tumor regions, approximately 66 matched nontumor lung samples and approximately 51 PBMC samples. The full study reports these points: Ubiquitous expanded tumor TCRs were detected in blood more often at tumor resection than at routine follow-up. Comparisons of baseline and follow-up blood repertoires included only 15 or so patients. Confirming at a functional level the hypothesis that regional TCRs recognize regional mutations was considered to require additional single-cell paired TCR alpha and beta sequencing.

Read against the paper, the sample's time point label means: blood at routine non-recurrence follow-up after resection. TCR sequencing used whole RNA extracted from tumor and nontumor lung tissue, or from cryopreserved PBMC samples, without cell sorting. Only patients with enough RNA available from two or more tumor regions were chosen for TCR sequencing. The method behind the library was 5' RACE. Sequencing was performed on a NextSeq 500. In the TCR library protocol, a unique molecular identifier was attached to each TCR cDNA molecule so that PCR and sequencing errors could be corrected. For the original study's pipeline: TCR identification, UMI-based error correction and CDR3 extraction were all carried out with Decombinator tools. TCRs above a frequency of 2 per 1,000, corresponding to the top 1% of the tumor frequency distribution, were defined as expanded. Renyi diversity was calculated using the R vegan package after each repertoire was subsampled 100 times to 5,000 TCRs. CDR3 similarity networks were built from amino acid triplet string-kernel similarity, connecting CDR3s with pairwise similarity above 0.82. The public reads were reanalyzed by TCRdb: fastp trimming at Q25, MiXCR alignment, in-frame beta chains only. Here each entry gathers all rows of one CDR3 protein and keeps the most common genes and DNA. None of the V and J calls come from the authors' own analysis; TCRdb made them. The table for this sample lists fewer than 45,000 distinct CDR3 sequences; 10% to 13% of them were counted only once. The top ten clonotypes cover over 15% of the sample.

The germline V gene specifies MGHRA as CDR1 and YSYEKL as CDR2. Trimming takes 3 bases from V and 3 bases from J, and the germline ends sit 18 bases apart. The CDR3 holds 17 amino acids from the cysteine to the phenylalanine. The CDR3 DNA has 51 bases and is translated from base 1. On this clonotype itself: The specificity of this receptor is unknown. Base qualities were left out, and no much larger clone turns up one base away.

The TCR originated in a female donor with early-stage non-small cell lung cancer. The sequencing here drew on PBMCs, taken at follow-up. The chain employs TRBV4-1 and TRBJ2-1, and perhaps TRBD2 as D gene, on 6 matching bases. The nucleotides are TGCGCCAGCAGCCAGTTGGGACTCCGATCCCTCTACAATGAGCAGTTCTTC. The resulting protein is CASSQLGLRSLYNEQFF.